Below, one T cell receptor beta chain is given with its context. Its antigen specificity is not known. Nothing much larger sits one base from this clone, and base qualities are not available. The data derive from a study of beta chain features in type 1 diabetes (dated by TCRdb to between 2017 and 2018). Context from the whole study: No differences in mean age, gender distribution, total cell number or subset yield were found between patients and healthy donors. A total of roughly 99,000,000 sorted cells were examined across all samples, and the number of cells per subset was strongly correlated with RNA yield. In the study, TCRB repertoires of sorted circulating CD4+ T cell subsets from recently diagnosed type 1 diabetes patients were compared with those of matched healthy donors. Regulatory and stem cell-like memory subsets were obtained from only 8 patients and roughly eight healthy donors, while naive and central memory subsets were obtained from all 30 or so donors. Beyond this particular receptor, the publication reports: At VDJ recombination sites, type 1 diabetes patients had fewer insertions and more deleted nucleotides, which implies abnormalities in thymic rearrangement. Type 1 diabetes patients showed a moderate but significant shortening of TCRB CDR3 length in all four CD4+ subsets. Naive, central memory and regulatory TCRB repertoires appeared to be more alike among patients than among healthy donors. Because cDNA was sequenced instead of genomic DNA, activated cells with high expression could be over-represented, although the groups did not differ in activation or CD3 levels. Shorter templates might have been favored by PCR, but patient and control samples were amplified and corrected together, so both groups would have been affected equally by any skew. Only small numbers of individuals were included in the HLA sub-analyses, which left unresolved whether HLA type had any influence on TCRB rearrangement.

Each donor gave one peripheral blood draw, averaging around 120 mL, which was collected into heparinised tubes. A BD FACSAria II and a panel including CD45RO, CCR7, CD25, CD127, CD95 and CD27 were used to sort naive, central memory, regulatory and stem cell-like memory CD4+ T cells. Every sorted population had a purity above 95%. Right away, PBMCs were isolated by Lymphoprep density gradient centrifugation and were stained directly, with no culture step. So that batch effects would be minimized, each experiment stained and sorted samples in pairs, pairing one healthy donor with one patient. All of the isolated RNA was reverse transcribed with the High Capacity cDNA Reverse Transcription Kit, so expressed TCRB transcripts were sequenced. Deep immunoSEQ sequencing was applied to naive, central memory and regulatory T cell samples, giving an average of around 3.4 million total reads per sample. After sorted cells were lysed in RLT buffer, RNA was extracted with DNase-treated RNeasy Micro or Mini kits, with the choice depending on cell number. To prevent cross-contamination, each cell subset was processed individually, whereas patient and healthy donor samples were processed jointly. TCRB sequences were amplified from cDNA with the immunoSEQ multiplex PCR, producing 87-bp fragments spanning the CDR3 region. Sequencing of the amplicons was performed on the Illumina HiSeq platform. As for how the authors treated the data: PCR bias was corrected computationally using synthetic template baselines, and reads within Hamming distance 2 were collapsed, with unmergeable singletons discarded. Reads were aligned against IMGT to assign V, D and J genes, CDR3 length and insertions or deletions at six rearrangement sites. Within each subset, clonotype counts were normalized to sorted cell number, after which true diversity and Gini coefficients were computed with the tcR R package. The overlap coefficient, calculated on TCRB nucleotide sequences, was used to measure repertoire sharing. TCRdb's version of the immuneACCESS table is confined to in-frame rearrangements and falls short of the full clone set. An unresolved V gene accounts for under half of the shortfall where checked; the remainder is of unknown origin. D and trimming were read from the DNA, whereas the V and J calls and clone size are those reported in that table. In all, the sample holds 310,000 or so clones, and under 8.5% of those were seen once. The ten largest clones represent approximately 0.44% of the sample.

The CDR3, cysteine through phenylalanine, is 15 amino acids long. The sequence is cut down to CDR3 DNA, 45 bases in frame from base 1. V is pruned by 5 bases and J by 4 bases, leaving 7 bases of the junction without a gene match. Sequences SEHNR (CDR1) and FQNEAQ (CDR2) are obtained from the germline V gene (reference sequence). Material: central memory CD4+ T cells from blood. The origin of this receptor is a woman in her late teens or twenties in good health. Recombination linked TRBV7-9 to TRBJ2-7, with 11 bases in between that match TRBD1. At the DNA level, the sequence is TGTGCCAGCAGCCCTGTCGGGACAGGGGGTTACGAGCAGTACTTC. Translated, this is CASSPVGTGGYEQYF.